This T cell receptor beta chain is from a study of blood T cell repertoires in COVID-19. Study-wide background: There were acute and convalescent COVID-19 samples, and they came from the United States, Italy and Spain. PBMCs, B-cell-depleted T cells, or T cells were the source of the cDNA or gDNA that made up the material.

Repertoires were generated with immunoSEQ multiplex PCR, while TCRdb's copy carries only in-frame clones and drops some. The sample lists roughly 120,000 clones; around 88% were seen once. Germline assignment: CDR1 MGHRA and CDR2 YSYEKL. This CDR3 contains 14 residues. V lost 4 bases, J lost 3 bases, and 2 bases stayed unmatched. Sample: peripheral blood. J is TRBJ2-7 and V is TRBV4-1; 11 nucleotides align to TRBD2. This sequence was found in a human donor in a cohort sampled during active COVID-19. In DNA form, the CDR3 reads TGCGCCAGCAGCCCCGGGACTAGCGGCTACGAGCAGTACTTC. It specifies CASSPGTSGYEQYF.